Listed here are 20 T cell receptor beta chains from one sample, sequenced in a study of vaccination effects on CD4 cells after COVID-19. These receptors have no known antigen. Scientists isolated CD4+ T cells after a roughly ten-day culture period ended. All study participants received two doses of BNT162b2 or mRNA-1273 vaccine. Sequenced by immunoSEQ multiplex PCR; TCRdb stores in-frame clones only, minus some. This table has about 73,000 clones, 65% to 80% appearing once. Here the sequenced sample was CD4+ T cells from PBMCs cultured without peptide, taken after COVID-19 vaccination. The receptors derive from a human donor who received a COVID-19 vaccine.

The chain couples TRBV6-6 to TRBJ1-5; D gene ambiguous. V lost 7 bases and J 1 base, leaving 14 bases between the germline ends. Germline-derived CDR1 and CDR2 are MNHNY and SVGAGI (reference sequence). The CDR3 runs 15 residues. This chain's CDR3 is CASINGRSSNQPQHF. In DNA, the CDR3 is TGTGCCAGCATTAATGGCAGGTCCAGCAATCAGCCCCAGCATTTT.

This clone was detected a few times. The CDR3 DNA follows: TGCAGTGCTAGTCAGGGACATTATGGCTACACCTTC. Translated, it gives CSASQGHYGYTF. The gene calls are TRBV20-1 and TRBJ1-2, with TRBD1 as a possible D gene (6 bases). The CDR3 runs 12 residues. V dropped 3 bases and J dropped 5 bases, with 10 bases sitting between them. CDR1 and CDR2 from the germline V gene are DFQATT and SNEGSKA (reference sequence).

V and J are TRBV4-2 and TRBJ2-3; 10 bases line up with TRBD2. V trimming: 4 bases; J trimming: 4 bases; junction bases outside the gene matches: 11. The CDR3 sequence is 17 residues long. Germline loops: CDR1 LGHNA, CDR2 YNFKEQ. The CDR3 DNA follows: TGTGCCAGCAGCCCTGGTCGGGCTAGCGGGGGTCCAGATACGCAGTATTTT. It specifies CASSPGRASGGPDTQYF.

The CDR3 bases are TGTGCCAGCAGCGTACCACAGGGGGGCACCGGGGAGCTGTTTTTT. Translation gives CASSVPQGGTGELFF. V and J are TRBV9 and TRBJ2-2; 8 nucleotides agree with TRBD1. The V gene end was trimmed by 1 base and the J gene end by 4 bases; junction bases not matched to a gene: 3. CDR3 length equals 15 residues. The germline gives CDR1 SGDLS, CDR2 YYNGEE.

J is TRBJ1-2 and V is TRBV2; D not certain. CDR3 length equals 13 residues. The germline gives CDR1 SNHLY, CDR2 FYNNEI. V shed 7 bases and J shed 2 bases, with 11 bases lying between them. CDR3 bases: TGTGCCAGCAAAGGAACAACCAACTATGGCTACACCTTC. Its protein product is CASKGTTNYGYTF.

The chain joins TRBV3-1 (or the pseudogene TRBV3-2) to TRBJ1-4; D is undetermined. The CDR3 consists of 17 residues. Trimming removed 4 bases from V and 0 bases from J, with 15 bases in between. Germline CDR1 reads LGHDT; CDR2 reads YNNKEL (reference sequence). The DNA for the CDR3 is TGTGCCAGCAGCCCCTCCAGATTGGTTGCAACTAATGAAAAACTGTTTTTT. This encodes CASSPSRLVATNEKLFF.

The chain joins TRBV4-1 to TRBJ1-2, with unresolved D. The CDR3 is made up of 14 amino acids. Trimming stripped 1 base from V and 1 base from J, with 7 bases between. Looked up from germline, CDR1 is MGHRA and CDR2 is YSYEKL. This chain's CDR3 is CASSQGTGNYGYTF. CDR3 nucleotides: TGCGCCAGCAGCCAAGGTACGGGTAACTATGGCTACACCTTC.

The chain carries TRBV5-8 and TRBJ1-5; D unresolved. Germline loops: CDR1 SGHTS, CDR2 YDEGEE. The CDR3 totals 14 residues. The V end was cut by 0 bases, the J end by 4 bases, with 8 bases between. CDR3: CASSLEEKNQPQHF. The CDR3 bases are TGTGCCAGCAGCTTGGAGGAAAAGAATCAGCCCCAGCATTTT.

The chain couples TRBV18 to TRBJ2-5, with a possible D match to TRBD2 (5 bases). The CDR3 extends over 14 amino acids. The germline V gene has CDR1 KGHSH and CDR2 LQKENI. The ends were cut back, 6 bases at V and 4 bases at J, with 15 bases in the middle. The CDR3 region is CASSPGSTRETQYF. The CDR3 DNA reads TGTGCCAGCTCCCCGGGATCCACTAGAGAGACCCAGTACTTC.

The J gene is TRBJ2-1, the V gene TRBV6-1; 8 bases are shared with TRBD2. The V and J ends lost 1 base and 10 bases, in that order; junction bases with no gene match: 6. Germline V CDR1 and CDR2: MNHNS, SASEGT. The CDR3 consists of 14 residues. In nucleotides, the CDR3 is TGTGCCAGCAGTGAAGAGTGGGGCGGGGGGGAGCAGTTCTTC. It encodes CASSEEWGGGEQFF.

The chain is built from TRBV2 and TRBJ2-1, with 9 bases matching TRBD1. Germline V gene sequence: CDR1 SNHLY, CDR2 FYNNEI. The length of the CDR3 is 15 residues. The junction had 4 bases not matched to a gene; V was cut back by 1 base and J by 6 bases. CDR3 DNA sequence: TGTGCCAGCAGTGAAGTACAGGGGGCCTTCAATGAGCAGTTCTTC. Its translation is CASSEVQGAFNEQFF.

The CDR3 loop reads CASKISQDSGNTIYF. Written as DNA, the CDR3 is TGTGCCAGTAAGATTAGTCAGGACTCTGGAAACACCATATATTTT. The chain recombines TRBV6-5 with TRBJ1-3; D is uncertain. The CDR3 has 15 residues. V shed 9 bases and J shed 0 bases, with 15 bases lying between them. The germline CDR1 and CDR2 sequences are MNHEY and SVGAGI.

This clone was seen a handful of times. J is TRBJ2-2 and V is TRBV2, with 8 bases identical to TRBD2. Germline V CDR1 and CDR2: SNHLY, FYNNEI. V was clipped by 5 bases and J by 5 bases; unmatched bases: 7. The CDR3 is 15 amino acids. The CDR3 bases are TGTGCCAGCAGTAGGAGCCGGGAGGGGACCGGGGAGCTGTTTTTT. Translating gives CASSRSREGTGELFF.

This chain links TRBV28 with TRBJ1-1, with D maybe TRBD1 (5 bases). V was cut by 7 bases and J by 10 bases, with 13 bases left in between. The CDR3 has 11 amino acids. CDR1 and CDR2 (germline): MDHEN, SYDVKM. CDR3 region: CASTSTGGAFF. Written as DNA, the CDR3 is TGTGCCAGCACGAGTACAGGCGGAGCTTTCTTT.

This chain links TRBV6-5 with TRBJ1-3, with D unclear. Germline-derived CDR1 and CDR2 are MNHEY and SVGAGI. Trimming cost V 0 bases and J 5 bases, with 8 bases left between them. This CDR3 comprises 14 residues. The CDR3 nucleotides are TGTGCCAGCAGTTACTCTAGCGGCAGAAACACCATATATTTT. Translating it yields CASSYSSGRNTIYF.

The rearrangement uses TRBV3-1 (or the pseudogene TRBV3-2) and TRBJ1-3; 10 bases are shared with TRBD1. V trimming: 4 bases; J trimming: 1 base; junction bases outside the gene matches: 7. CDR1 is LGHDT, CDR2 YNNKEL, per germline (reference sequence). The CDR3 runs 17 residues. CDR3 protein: CASSRGGQGDSGNTIYF. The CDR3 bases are TGTGCCAGCAGCCGGGGCGGACAGGGGGATTCTGGAAACACCATATATTTT.

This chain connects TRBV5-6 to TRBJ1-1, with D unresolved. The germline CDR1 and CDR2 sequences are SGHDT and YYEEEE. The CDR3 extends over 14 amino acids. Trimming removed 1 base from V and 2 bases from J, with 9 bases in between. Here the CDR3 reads CASSLFGVNTEAFF. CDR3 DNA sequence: TGTGCCAGCAGCTTGTTTGGGGTTAACACTGAAGCTTTCTTT.

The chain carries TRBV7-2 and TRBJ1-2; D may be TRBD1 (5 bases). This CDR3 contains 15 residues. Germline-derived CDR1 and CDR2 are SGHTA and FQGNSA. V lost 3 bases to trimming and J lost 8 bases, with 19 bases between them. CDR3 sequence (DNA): TGTGCCAGCAGCTTGCTGGGACTGGGGCAGGAAGGCTACACCTTC. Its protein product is CASSLLGLGQEGYTF.

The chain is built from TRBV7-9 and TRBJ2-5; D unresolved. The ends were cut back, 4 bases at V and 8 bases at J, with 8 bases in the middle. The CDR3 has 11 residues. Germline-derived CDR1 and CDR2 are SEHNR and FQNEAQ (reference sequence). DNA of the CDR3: TGTGCCAGCAGCTCTCAAGGAACCCAGTACTTC. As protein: CASSSQGTQYF.

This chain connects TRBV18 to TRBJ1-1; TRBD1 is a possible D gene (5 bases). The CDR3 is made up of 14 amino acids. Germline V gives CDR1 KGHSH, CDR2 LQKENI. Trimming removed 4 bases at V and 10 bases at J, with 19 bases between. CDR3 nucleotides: TGTGCCAGCTCACGATCGGAGGGGATTAAGATAGCTTTCTTT. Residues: CASSRSEGIKIAFF.